Listed below are T cell receptor beta chains from one sample, sequenced in a study of T cell responses to AZD1222 COVID-19 vaccine. Data came from immunoSEQ multiplex PCR; TCRdb stores just in-frame clones and leaves some out. The data show 95,000 to 100,000 clones, about 88% seen once. Source: peripheral blood, taken 28 days after the second AZD1222 dose. The receptor source for this set is an adult who received the AZD1222 COVID-19 vaccine. CDR3s include the opening cysteine and the closing phenylalanine or tryptophan. Fields, in order: V gene, CDR3 length, CDR3 protein.

v_gene: TRBV2; len: 14; CDR3aa: CASSEGQLNYGYTF
v_gene: TRBV2; len: 13; CDR3aa: CASDSLTGTTGTF
v_gene: TRBV7-7; len: 15; CDR3aa: CASSFMIMAKNIQYF
v_gene: TRBV6-5; len: 14; CDR3aa: CASSRGVSGNTIYF
v_gene: TRBV7-6; len: 17; CDR3aa: CASSLSGTSSYNSPLHF
v_gene: TRBV28; len: 16; CDR3aa: CASTLPGQDSGNTIYF
v_gene: TRBV3-1/TRBV3-2; len: 17; CDR3aa: CASSQGGGQGARGEQFF
v_gene: TRBV5-5; len: 11; CDR3aa: CASSLRDEQYF
v_gene: TRBV12-5; len: 12; CDR3aa: CASGTPEAGYTF
v_gene: TRBV18; len: 15; CDR3aa: CASSPLADPNTEAFF
v_gene: TRBV11-3; len: 13; CDR3aa: CASSLELNTEAFF
v_gene: TRBV11-3; len: 13; CDR3aa: CASSPGQIYGYTF
v_gene: TRBV4-1; len: 17; CDR3aa: CASSPSTIQGENTEAFF
v_gene: TRBV9; len: 16; CDR3aa: CASSVGQGAYGNTIYF
v_gene: TRBV4-3; len: 11; CDR3aa: CASSQANEQFF
v_gene: TRBV4-3; len: 17; CDR3aa: CASSQDTAGGTYNEQFF
v_gene: TRBV7-9; len: 14; CDR3aa: CASSFSSSYNEQFF
v_gene: TRBV27; len: 13; CDR3aa: CASSLSRPDTQYF
v_gene: TRBV6-1; len: 16; CDR3aa: CASSDLARTSGETQYF
v_gene: TRBV5-1; len: 15; CDR3aa: CASSSRQGSRETQYF
v_gene: TRBV5-5; len: 16; CDR3aa: CASSLRVGRSNQPQHF
v_gene: TRBV25-1; len: 17; CDR3aa: CASSEDTTPGADYGYTF
v_gene: TRBV7-2; len: 14; CDR3aa: CASRGPGQNQPQHF
v_gene: TRBV11-2; len: 16; CDR3aa: CASSLGAGSSTDTQYF
v_gene: TRBV28; len: 14; CDR3aa: CASSGGPKPDTQYF
v_gene: TRBV9; len: 16; CDR3aa: CASSVGSGQGAYEQYF
v_gene: TRBV7-9; len: 13; CDR3aa: CASSLNTVAEQYF
v_gene: TRBV18; len: 15; CDR3aa: CASSAVGATTGELFF
v_gene: TRBV27; len: 13; CDR3aa: CASSSGGNTEAFF
v_gene: TRBV2; len: 15; CDR3aa: CASSDFRGGGTEAFF
v_gene: TRBV2; len: 13; CDR3aa: CASSYNSGNTIYF
v_gene: TRBV14; len: 13; CDR3aa: CASSRQPEYGYTF
v_gene: TRBV18; len: 14; CDR3aa: CASRAGTGNEKLFF
v_gene: TRBV6-2/TRBV6-3; len: 15; CDR3aa: CASSSSGRVGNEQFF
v_gene: TRBV7-2; len: 15; CDR3aa: CASSRGSAGVGELFF
v_gene: TRBV5-1; len: 15; CDR3aa: CASSLGVNSNQPQHF
v_gene: TRBV7-9; len: 15; CDR3aa: CASSPTSGLYNEQFF
v_gene: TRBV2; len: 13; CDR3aa: CASTFGPYNEQFF
v_gene: TRBV4-2; len: 14; CDR3aa: CASSEDYGGGTQYF
v_gene: TRBV7-2; len: 15; CDR3aa: CASSFTGTESYEQYF
v_gene: TRBV2; len: 11; CDR3aa: CASSLNNEQFF
v_gene: TRBV21-1; len: 19; CDR3aa: CASSKGGFFGSDPNNEQFF
v_gene: TRBV11-2; len: 13; CDR3aa: CASSLGRNTEAFF
v_gene: TRBV19; len: 15; CDR3aa: CASSIPQGAFYGYTF